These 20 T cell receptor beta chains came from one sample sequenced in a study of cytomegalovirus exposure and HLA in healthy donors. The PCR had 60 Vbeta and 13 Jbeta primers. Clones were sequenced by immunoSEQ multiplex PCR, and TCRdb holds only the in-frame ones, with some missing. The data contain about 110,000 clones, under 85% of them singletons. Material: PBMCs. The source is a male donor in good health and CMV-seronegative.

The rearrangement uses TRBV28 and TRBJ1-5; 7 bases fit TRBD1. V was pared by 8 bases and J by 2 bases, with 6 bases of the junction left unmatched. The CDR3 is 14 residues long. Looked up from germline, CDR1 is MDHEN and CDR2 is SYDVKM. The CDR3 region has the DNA TGTGCCAGCGTACTGACAGGGCGCAATCAGCCCCAGCATTTT. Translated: CASVLTGRNQPQHF.

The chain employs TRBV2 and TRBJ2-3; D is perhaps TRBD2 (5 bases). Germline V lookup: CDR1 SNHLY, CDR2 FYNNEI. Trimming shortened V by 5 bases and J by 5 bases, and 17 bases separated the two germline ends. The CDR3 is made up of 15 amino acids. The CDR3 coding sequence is TGTGCCAGCAGTCCTAGGAGCGGCGGAGGAGATACGCAGTATTTT. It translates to CASSPRSGGGDTQYF.

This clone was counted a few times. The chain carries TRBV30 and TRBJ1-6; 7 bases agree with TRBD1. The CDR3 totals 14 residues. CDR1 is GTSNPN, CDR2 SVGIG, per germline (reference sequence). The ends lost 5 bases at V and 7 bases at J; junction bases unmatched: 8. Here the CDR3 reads CAWSPGGENSPLHF. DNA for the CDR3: TGTGCCTGGTCTCCAGGGGGAGAGAATTCACCCCTCCACTTT. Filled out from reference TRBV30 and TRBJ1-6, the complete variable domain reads SQTIHQWPATLVQPVGSPLSLECTVEGTSNPNLYWYRQAAGRGLQLLFYSVGIGQISSEVPQNLSASRPQDRQFILSSKKLLLSDSGFYLCAWSPGGENSPLHFGNGTRLTVT.

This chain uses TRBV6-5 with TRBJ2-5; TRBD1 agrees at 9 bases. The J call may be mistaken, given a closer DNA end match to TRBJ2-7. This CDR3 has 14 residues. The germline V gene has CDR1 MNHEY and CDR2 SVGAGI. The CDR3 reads CASSFGQGTYEQYF. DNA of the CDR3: TGTGCCAGCAGTTTCGGACAGGGGACCTACGAGCAGTACTTC.

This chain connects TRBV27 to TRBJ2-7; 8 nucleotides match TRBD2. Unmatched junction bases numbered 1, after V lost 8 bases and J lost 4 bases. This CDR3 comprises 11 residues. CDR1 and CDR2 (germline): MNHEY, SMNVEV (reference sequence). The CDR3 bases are TGTGCCAGCTCGGGGGGGTACGAGCAGTACTTC. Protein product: CASSGGYEQYF.

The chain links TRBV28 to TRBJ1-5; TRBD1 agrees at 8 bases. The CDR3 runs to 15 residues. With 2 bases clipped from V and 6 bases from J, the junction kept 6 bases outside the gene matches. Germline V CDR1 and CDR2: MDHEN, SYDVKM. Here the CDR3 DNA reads TGTGCCAGCAGTTTAATAGGGACAGGAACTCAGCCCCAGCATTTT. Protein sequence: CASSLIGTGTQPQHF. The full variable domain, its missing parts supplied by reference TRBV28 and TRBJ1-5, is DVKVTQSSRYLVKRTGEKVFLECVQDMDHENMFWYRQDPGLGLRLIYFSYDVKMKEKGDIPEGYSVSREKKERFSLILESASTNQTSMYLCASSLIGTGTQPQHFGDGTRLSIL.

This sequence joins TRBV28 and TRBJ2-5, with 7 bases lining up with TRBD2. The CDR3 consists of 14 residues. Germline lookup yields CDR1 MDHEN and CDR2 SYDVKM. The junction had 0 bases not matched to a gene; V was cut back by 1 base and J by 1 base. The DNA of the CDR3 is TGTGCCAGCAGTTTATCGGGGGGCCAAGAGACCCAGTACTTC. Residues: CASSLSGGQETQYF. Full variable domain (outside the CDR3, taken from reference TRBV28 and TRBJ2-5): DVKVTQSSRYLVKRTGEKVFLECVQDMDHENMFWYRQDPGLGLRLIYFSYDVKMKEKGDIPEGYSVSREKKERFSLILESASTNQTSMYLCASSLSGGQETQYFGPGTRLLVL.

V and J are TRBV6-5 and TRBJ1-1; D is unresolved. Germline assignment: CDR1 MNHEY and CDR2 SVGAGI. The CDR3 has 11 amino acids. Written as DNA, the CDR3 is TGTAAATCCGACGGCGGCACTGAAGCTTTCTTT. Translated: CKSDGGTEAFF.

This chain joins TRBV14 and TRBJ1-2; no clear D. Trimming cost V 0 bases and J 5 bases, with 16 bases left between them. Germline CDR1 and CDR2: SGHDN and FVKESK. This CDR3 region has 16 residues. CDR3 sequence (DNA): TGTGCCAGCAGCCAAGATAGGACCGTAGGGAGTTATGGCTACACCTTC. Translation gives CASSQDRTVGSYGYTF.

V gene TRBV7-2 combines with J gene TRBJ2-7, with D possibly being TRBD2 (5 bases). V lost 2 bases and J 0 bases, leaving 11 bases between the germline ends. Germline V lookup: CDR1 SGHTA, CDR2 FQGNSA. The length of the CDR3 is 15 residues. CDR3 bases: TGTGCCAGCAGCTTACACGGGGTGAGCTCCTACGAGCAGTACTTC. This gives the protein CASSLHGVSSYEQYF.

CDR3: CASSPPGLTGELFF. The CDR3 nucleotides read TGTGCCAGCTCACCACCGGGCCTCACCGGGGAGCTGTTTTTT. The chain combines TRBV18 with TRBJ2-2, with D uncertain. This CDR3 has 14 amino acids. Germline assignment: CDR1 KGHSH and CDR2 LQKENI. V was pared by 0 bases and J by 4 bases, with 6 bases between. The full variable domain, completed using reference TRBV18 and TRBJ2-2, is NAGVMQNPRHLVRRRGQEARLRCSPMKGHSHVYWYRQLPEEGLKFMVYLQKENIIDESGMPKERFSAEFPKEGPSILRIQQVVRGDSAAYFCASSPPGLTGELFFGEGSRLTVL.

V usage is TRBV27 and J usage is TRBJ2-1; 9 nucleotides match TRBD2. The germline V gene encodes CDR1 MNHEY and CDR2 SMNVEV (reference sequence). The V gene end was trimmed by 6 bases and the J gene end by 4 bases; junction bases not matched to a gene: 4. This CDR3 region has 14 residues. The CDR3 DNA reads TGTGCCAGCAGAGTAGCGGGAGCATACAATGAGCAGTTCTTC. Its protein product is CASRVAGAYNEQFF.

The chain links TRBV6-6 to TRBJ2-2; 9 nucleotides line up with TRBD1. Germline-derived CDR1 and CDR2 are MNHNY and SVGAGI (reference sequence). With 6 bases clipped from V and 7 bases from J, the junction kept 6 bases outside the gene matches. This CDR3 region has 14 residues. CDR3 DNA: TGTGCCAGCAGAGGGACAGGGACCCTCGGGGAGCTGTTTTTT. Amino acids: CASRGTGTLGELFF.

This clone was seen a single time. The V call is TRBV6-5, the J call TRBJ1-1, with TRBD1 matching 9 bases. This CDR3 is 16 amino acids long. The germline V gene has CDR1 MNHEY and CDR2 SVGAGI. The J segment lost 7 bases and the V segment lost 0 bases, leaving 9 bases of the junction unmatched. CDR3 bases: TGTGCCAGCAGTTACTCCAAACCGGGACAGGGTGGTGAAGCTTTCTTT. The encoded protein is CASSYSKPGQGGEAFF.

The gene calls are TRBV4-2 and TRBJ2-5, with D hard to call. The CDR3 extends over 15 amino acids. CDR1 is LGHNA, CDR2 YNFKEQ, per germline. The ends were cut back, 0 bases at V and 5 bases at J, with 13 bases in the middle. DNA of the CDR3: TGTGCCAGCAGCCAAGATCCTTGGAGTAGTGAGACCCAGTACTTC. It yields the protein CASSQDPWSSETQYF.

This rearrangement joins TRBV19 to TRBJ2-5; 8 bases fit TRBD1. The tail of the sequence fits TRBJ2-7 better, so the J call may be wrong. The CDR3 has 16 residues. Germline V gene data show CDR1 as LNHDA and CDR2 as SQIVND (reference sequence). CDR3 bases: TGTGCCAGTAGTAGATCTCGGACAGGGCAGCTGGGCGAGCAGTACTTC. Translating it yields CASSRSRTGQLGEQYF.

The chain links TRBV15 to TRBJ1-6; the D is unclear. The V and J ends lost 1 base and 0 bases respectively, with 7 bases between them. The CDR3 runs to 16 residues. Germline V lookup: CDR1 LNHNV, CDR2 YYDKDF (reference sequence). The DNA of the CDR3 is TGTGCCACCAGCAGAGCACAATACTCCTATAATTCACCCCTCCACTTT. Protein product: CATSRAQYSYNSPLHF.

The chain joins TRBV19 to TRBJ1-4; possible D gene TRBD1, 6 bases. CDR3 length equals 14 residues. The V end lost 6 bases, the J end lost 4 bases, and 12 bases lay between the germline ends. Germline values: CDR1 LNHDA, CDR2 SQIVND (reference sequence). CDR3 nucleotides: TGTGCCAGTAGGGACAGCGGCTTTAATGAAAAACTGTTTTTT. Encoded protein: CASRDSGFNEKLFF.

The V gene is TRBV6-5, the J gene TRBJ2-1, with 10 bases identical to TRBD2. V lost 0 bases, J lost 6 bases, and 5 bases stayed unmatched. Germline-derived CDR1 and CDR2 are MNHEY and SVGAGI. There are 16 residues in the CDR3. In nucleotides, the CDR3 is TGTGCCAGCAGTTACTCGAGCCTAGCGGGAGCCAATGAGCAGTTCTTC. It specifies CASSYSSLAGANEQFF.

This CDR3 reads CASSLGGVAYNEQFF. As DNA, the CDR3 is TGTGCCAGCAGCTTAGGGGGAGTGGCCTACAATGAGCAGTTCTTC. This chain joins TRBV13 and TRBJ2-1; D may be TRBD2 (5 bases). Germline V gives CDR1 PRHDT, CDR2 FYEKMQ (reference sequence). V shed 0 bases and J shed 2 bases, with 8 bases lying between them. The CDR3 runs to 15 residues.